This paragraph covers one T cell receptor (beta chain) sequence. Its target is not known. Individual cDNA molecules each received unique molecular identifiers attached to them. A single record per CDR3 protein comes from TCRdb applying MiXCR to the 5' RACE reads. The table shows 25,000 to 35,000 distinct CDR3 sequences, with roughly 6.6% occurring only once. The data originate from a study of early T cells in non-severe SARS-CoV-2 infection. CDR1 and CDR2 from the germline V gene are MDHEN and SYDVKM. V lost 4 bases, J lost 6 bases, and 16 bases lay in between. The CDR3 runs to 14 residues. Findings and caveats of the study: The matching step, a VDJdb search, favored anti-spike CD8 responses and missed private and CD4 specificities.

The TCR originated in an adult who was a healthcare worker with PCR-confirmed SARS-CoV-2 infection or an uninfected control (not recorded which). The chain uses TRBV28 and TRBJ2-7, with D perhaps TRBD1 or TRBD2 (6 bases each). Specimen: whole blood. The CDR3: CASSSPRGQIEQYF. The CDR3 bases are TGTGCCAGCAGTTCCCCCCGGGGGCAGATCGAGCAGTACTTC.